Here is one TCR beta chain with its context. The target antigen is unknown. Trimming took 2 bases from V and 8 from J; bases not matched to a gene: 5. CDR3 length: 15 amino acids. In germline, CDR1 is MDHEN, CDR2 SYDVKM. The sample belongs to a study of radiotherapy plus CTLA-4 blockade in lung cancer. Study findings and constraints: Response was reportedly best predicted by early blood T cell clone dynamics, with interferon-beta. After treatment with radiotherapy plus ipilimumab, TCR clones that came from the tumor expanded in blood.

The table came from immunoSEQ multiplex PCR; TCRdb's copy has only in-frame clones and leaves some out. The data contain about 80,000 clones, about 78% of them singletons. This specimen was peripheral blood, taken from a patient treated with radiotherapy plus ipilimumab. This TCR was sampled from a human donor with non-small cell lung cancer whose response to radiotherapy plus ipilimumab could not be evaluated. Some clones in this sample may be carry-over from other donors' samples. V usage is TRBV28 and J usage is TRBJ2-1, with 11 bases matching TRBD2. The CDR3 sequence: CASSLEIAGGDEQFF. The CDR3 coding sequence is TGTGCCAGCAGTTTAGAAATAGCGGGGGGGGATGAGCAGTTCTTC.